These 10 T cell receptor beta chains came from one sample sequenced in a study of T cells in Graves' hyperthyroidism and ophthalmopathy. RNA transcripts provided the source from which TCR beta CDR3 regions were amplified. The primer set for the first-round RT-PCR of the TCR CDR3 was HTBI. Via MiXCR, TCRdb re-called the multiplex PCR reads, giving one row per CDR3 protein. The sample includes about 370,000 distinct CDR3 sequences, approximately 16% of them seen just once. The sequencing sample was made of blood. Receptors originate from an older woman with Graves' ophthalmopathy.

V gene TRBV7-9 combines with J gene TRBJ2-3; tentative D call: TRBD2 (6 bases). The CDR3 consists of 14 residues. The germline gives CDR1 SEHNR, CDR2 FQNEAQ (reference sequence). Deletions cut 8 bases from V and 5 bases from J, with 17 bases between. For the CDR3, the DNA is TGTGCCAGCCTAGTGGGGGAGGTGAGAGATACGCAGTATTTT. This codes for CASLVGEVRDTQYF.

This clonotype was seen many times. This chain uses TRBV28 with TRBJ2-1, with 11 bases matching TRBD2. With 6 bases clipped from V and 7 bases from J, the junction kept 2 bases outside the gene matches. Germline V gives CDR1 MDHEN, CDR2 SYDVKM. CDR3 size: 13 residues. The CDR3 spells CASRTSGANEQFF. CDR3 DNA sequence: TGTGCCAGCAGGACTAGCGGGGCTAATGAGCAGTTCTTC.

This chain uses TRBV4-2 with TRBJ2-7, with 10 bases aligning to TRBD1. Germline loops: CDR1 LGHNA, CDR2 YNFKEQ. The CDR3 loop spans 16 amino acids. The J segment lost 1 base and the V segment lost 1 base, leaving 4 bases of the junction unmatched. DNA for the CDR3: TGTGCCAGCAGCCAAGCCGGGACAGGGGAATCCTACGAGCAGTACTTC. This gives the protein CASSQAGTGESYEQYF.

The V call is TRBV6-4, the J call TRBJ1-1, with D tentatively TRBD1 (5 bases). The CDR3 covers 15 residues. The V and J ends lost 9 bases and 5 bases respectively, with 22 bases between them. Per the germline V gene, CDR1 is MRHNA and CDR2 is SNTAGT. The CDR3 loop reads CASKTRTRGGTEAFF. The CDR3 DNA reads TGTGCCAGTAAAACCCGAACCCGGGGGGGAACTGAAGCTTTCTTT.

This clonotype has a count of ten or more. The chain recombines TRBV2 with TRBJ2-1; 7 positions match TRBD2. The J segment lost 6 bases and the V segment lost 7 bases, leaving 6 bases of the junction unmatched. The CDR3 runs to 13 residues. Germline CDR1 reads SNHLY; CDR2 reads FYNNEI. This CDR3 is CASTEGTTNEQFF. The CDR3 DNA sequence: TGTGCCAGCACCGAAGGGACTACCAATGAGCAGTTCTTC. Using reference TRBV2 and TRBJ2-1 for the parts outside the CDR3, the full variable domain is EPEVTQTPSHQVTQMGQEVILRCVPISNHLYFYWYRQILGQKVEFLVSFYNNEISEKSEIFDDQFSVERPDGSNFTLKIRSTKLEDSAMYFCASTEGTTNEQFFGPGTRLTVL.

This clonotype was seen ten or more times. The CDR3 loop is CASSYVPSNQPQHF. CDR3 in DNA: TGTGCCAGCAGTTACGTGCCTAGCAATCAGCCCCAGCATTTT. V gene TRBV6-2 or TRBV6-3 combines with J gene TRBJ1-5; D is undetermined. The V end lost 2 bases, the J end lost 0 bases, and 5 bases lay between the germline ends. CDR3 size: 14 residues. In germline, CDR1 is MNHEY, CDR2 SVGEGT.

The rearrangement joins TRBV19 to TRBJ2-1; 10 bases map to TRBD2. V lost 3 bases to trimming and J lost 7 bases; unmatched junction nucleotides: 18. CDR1 and CDR2 (germline): LNHDA, SQIVND (reference sequence). The CDR3 totals 19 residues. The CDR3 nucleotides are TGTGCCAGTAGTATTGAGGGGGTGGGAGCGGGAGGGCCAAGGAATGAGCAGTTCTTC. Amino acid sequence: CASSIEGVGAGGPRNEQFF.

This clonotype was detected many times. The V and J genes are TRBV18 and TRBJ2-1; D ambiguous. The V end lost 3 bases, the J end lost 7 bases, and 16 bases lay between the germline ends. CDR1 KGHSH and CDR2 LQKENI come from the germline V gene. The CDR3 totals 15 residues. CDR3 sequence reads: CASSPPRLTRNEQFF. The CDR3 nucleotides are TGTGCCAGCTCACCTCCGAGACTGACCAGAAATGAGCAGTTCTTC. Full variable domain (outside the CDR3, taken from reference TRBV18 and TRBJ2-1): NAGVMQNPRHLVRRRGQEARLRCSPMKGHSHVYWYRQLPEEGLKFMVYLQKENIIDESGMPKERFSAEFPKEGPSILRIQQVVRGDSAAYFCASSPPRLTRNEQFFGPGTRLTVL.

There are a few counts of this clonotype. V is TRBV5-1 and J is TRBJ2-1, with 10 nucleotides matching TRBD2. With 8 bases clipped from V and 8 bases from J, the junction kept 10 bases outside the gene matches. The CDR3 totals 14 residues. The germline CDR1 and CDR2 sequences are SGHRS and YFSETQ. The DNA of the CDR3 is TGCGCCAGTAGCAGCGGGAGGGTAGTCGATGAGCAGTTCTTC. This sequence encodes CASSSGRVVDEQFF.

The chain uses TRBV28 and TRBJ2-5, with D hard to call. Deletions cut 4 bases from V and 13 bases from J, with 22 bases between. The germline CDR1 and CDR2 sequences are MDHEN and SYDVKM. This CDR3 is built from 14 residues. CDR3 DNA: TGTGCCAGCAGTTCTCCGGACGGGTTGAGACGGTTGTACTTC. Translated: CASSSPDGLRRLYF.